This record covers a single T cell receptor (beta chain). As yet, its antigen is unknown. Aged about 6 to 100, donors were systemically healthy Caucasians from Russia. Every donor provided roughly 10 milliliters of peripheral blood. This sample is drawn from a study of blood T cells in healthy people across ages. Together with a sample-barcoded 5' primer, a J-beta primer mix was included in a second PCR lasting about 6 to 11 cycles. TCRdb fed the 5' RACE reads into MiXCR, producing one record per CDR3 protein. The table includes roughly 730,000 distinct CDR3 sequences, roughly three fifths detected once. The study, taken as a whole, reports: It was found that TCR beta diversity correlated strongly with the percentage of naive T cells. Older age coincided with a roughly linear decline in TCR beta diversity per million T cells.

Trimming took 2 bases from V and 4 from J; bases not matched to a gene: 9. The CDR3 extends over 16 amino acids. Germline loops: CDR1 LGHDT, CDR2 YNNKEL (reference sequence). The source of this sequence is a man in his forties or fifties in good health. Sequenced material: blood. The chain links TRBV3-1 to TRBJ2-7, with TRBD1 identical over 9 bases. As DNA, the CDR3 is TGTGCCAGCAGCCAAACTGGGACAGGGCAAATTTACGAGCAGTACTTC. Translating gives CASSQTGTGQIYEQYF.